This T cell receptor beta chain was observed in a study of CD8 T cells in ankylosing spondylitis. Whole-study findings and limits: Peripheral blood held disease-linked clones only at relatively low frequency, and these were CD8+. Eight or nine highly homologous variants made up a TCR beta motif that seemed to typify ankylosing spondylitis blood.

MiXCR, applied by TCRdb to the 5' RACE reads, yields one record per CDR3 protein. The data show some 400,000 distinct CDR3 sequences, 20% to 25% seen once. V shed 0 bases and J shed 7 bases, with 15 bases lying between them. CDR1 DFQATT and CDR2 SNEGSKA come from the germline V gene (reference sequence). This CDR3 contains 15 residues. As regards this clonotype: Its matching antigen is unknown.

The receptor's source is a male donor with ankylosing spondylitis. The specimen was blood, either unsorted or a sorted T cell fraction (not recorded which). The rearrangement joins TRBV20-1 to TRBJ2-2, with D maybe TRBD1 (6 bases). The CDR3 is CSARDRWGPGGELFF. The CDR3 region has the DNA TGCAGTGCTAGAGATCGGTGGGGGCCCGGCGGGGAGCTGTTTTTT.